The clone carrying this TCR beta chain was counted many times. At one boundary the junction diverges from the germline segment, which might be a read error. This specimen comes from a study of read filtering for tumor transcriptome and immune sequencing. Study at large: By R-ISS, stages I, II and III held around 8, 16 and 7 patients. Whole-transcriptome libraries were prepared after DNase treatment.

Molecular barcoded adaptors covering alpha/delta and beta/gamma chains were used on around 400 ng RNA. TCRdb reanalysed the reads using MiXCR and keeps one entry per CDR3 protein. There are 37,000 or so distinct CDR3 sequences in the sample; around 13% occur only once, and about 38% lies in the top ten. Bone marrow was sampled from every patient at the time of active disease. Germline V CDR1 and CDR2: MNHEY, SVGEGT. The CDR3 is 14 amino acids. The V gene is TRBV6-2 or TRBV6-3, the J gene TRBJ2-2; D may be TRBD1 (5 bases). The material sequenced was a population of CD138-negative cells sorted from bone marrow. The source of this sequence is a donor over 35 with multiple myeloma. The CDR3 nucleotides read TGTGCCAGCCGTTACGCCCTTGGGGCGGTGGAGCTGTTTTTT. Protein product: CASRYALGAVELFF.